The rows below give T cell receptor beta chains drawn from one sample of a study of T-cell reconstitution after alpha-beta-depleted transplantation in children. TCRdb reprocessed the PCR reads with MiXCR, giving one entry per CDR3 protein. The table records approximately 500,000 distinct CDR3 sequences, 10% to 13% of them present only once. The material sequenced was PBMCs, taken before TCRalphabeta/CD19-depleted stem cell transplant. These receptors all come from a child aged 2 to 9 with inherited bone marrow failure, due to receive a stem cell transplant. Both conserved end residues are part of each CDR3. Each record gives: clone size, D gene, J gene, V gene, CDR3 protein, CDR3 DNA. A D gene is named only where the DNA matches it firmly. Size is stated for part of the rows, as once, few or many counts, or as a class when the clone is expanded.

many - TRBJ1-1 TRBV11-2 CASSLVRGFGMNTEAFF TGTGCCAGCAGCTTAGTACGAGGGTTTGGGATGAACACTGAAGCTTTCTTT
few TRBD1 TRBJ2-7 TRBV6-2/TRBV6-3 CASSYRDRADEQYF TGTGCCAGCAGTTACAGGGACAGGGCCGACGAGCAGTACTTC
many TRBD2 TRBJ2-3 TRBV7-7 CASSRTSLFSDTQYF TGTGCTAGCAGTAGGACTAGCTTGTTTTCAGATACGCAGTATTTT
few - TRBJ2-3 TRBV23-1 CASSQPPPKASLTDTQYF TGCGCCAGCAGTCAACCCCCACCTAAGGCTAGCCTCACAGATACGCAGTATTTT
few - TRBJ2-1 TRBV5-6 CASSPIDVFGEFF TGTGCCAGCAGCCCGATCGACGTTTTCGGGGAGTTCTTC
many - TRBJ2-2 TRBV12-3/TRBV12-4 CASSLRAGQSTGELFF TGTGCCAGCAGTTTACGGGCGGGACAGTCCACCGGGGAGCTGTTTTTT
- - TRBJ1-1 TRBV29-1 CSVGPGLPNEAFF TGCAGCGTTGGCCCGGGCCTACCAAATGAAGCTTTCTTT
few - TRBJ2-7 TRBV4-3 CASSQGTSTLEQYF TGCGCCAGCAGCCAGGGGACATCCACTCTGGAGCAGTACTTC
few TRBD2 TRBJ2-7 TRBV29-1 CSAAGTSYEQYF TGCAGCGCCGCCGGGACTAGCTACGAGCAGTACTTC
many TRBD1 TRBJ1-5 TRBV30 CAWSVQGVQPQHF TGTGCCTGGAGTGTACAGGGGGTGCAGCCCCAGCATTTT
many TRBD2 TRBJ2-1 TRBV7-8 CASSLFSGGTYNEQFF TGTGCCAGCAGTCTTTTTAGCGGGGGGACCTACAATGAGCAGTTCTTC
many TRBD1 TRBJ2-2 TRBV15 CATSRRTGDTGELFF TGTGCCACCAGCAGACGGACAGGGGATACCGGGGAGCTGTTTTTT
- TRBD2 TRBJ2-1 TRBV11-3 CASSLGTSGRGGYNEQFF TGTGCCAGCAGCTTAGGGACTAGCGGGAGGGGGGGCTACAATGAGCAGTTCTTC
many - TRBJ1-4 TRBV29-1 CSVGVGNEKLFF TGCAGCGTGGGGGTGGGGAATGAAAAACTGTTTTTT
- - TRBJ2-1 TRBV23-1 CASSQSRLEEYNEQFF TGCGCCAGCAGTCAATCCCGACTAGAGGAGTACAATGAGCAGTTCTTC
many - TRBJ2-5 TRBV29-1 CSAKRAVASWETQYF TGCAGCGCTAAAAGGGCGGTGGCGTCATGGGAGACCCAGTACTTC
many TRBD1 TRBJ1-1 TRBV20-1 CSGRQGANTEAFF TGCAGTGGACGACAGGGGGCTAACACTGAAGCTTTCTTT
many - TRBJ2-5 TRBV19 CASSIVLSQETQYF TGTGCCAGTAGTATAGTTCTGAGCCAAGAGACCCAGTACTTC
many - TRBJ2-5 TRBV12-3/TRBV12-4 CASTGAGTTIQETQYF TGTGCCAGCACAGGGGCCGGGACTACAATTCAAGAGACCCAGTACTTC
many - TRBJ2-7 TRBV6-5 CASTWGVSLTIPAHEQYF TGTGCCAGCACCTGGGGGGTGTCGCTAACCATTCCGGCCCACGAGCAGTACTTC
few TRBD1 TRBJ1-6 TRBV27 CASSLYGTGVISAPLHF TGTGCCAGCAGTTTATATGGGACAGGGGTAATCTCAGCACCCCTCCACTTT
many TRBD1 TRBJ2-7 TRBV29-1 CSVAGTGPTRLLYEQYF TGCAGCGTCGCCGGGACAGGGCCTACTCGACTACTTTACGAGCAGTACTTC
many - TRBJ2-5 TRBV18 CASSLRGSGTQYF TGTGCCAGCTCACTAAGGGGTTCCGGGACCCAGTACTTC
few - TRBJ2-2 TRBV19 CASSDRHPTGELFF TGTGCCAGTAGTGACAGGCATCCCACCGGGGAGCTGTTTTTT
few TRBD1 TRBJ2-2 TRBV20-1 CSANRGLGGELFF TGCAGTGCCAACAGGGGGCTTGGCGGGGAGCTGTTTTTT
many TRBD2 TRBJ2-2 TRBV9 CASSVGGGLATGELFF TGTGCCAGCAGCGTAGGGGGGGGACTAGCAACCGGGGAGCTGTTTTTT
many - TRBJ1-2 TRBV28 CASSAAHYGYTF TGTGCCAGCAGTGCCGCCCACTATGGCTACACCTTC
many TRBD1 TRBJ2-5 TRBV5-1 CASSSGQPQETQYF TGCGCCAGCAGCTCGGGACAGCCCCAAGAGACCCAGTACTTC
many - TRBJ2-7 TRBV20-1 CSATFRGAGYEQYF TGCAGTGCAACATTCAGGGGGGCTGGGTACGAGCAGTACTTC
- - TRBJ1-2 TRBV11-2 CASSLLTPEQTNYGYTF TGTGCCAGCAGCTTACTTACGCCCGAGCAAACTAACTATGGCTACACCTTC
many TRBD2 TRBJ2-7 TRBV6-5 CASSYSQREVSYEQYF TGTGCCAGCAGTTACTCGCAGCGGGAGGTCTCCTACGAGCAGTACTTC
- - TRBJ2-5 TRBV29-1 CSAGQPTETQYF TGCAGCGCAGGACAACCCACAGAGACCCAGTACTTC
- - TRBJ1-2 TRBV28 CASSGAFGGYTF TGTGCCAGCAGTGGGGCGTTTGGAGGCTACACCTTC
many - TRBJ2-1 TRBV4-1 CASSPSPAGPSSYNEQFF TGCGCCAGCAGCCCCTCCCCTGCGGGGCCTAGCTCCTACAATGAGCAGTTCTTC
many - TRBJ2-1 TRBV7-8 CASSLVGPDNNEQFF TGTGCCAGCAGCTTAGTCGGACCCGATAACAATGAGCAGTTCTTC